These 15 T cell receptor beta chains originate from one sample sequenced in a study of T cell changes during pregnancy in multiple sclerosis. The repertoire was sequenced with immunoSEQ multiplex PCR; TCRdb's copy has only in-frame clones and lacks some. Seen here are tens of thousands of clones, approximately 93% observed once, and the top ten hold about 2.6%. Here the sequenced sample was CD8+ T cells from peripheral blood mononuclear cells, taken in the third trimester of pregnancy. The receptor source for this set is a female donor with multiple sclerosis, enrolled in a pregnancy study.

The sample holds one count of this clone. The DNA for the CDR3 is TGTGCCAGCAGCTTCAGTGCGGCGAATGAGCAGTTCTTC. It yields the protein CASSFSAANEQFF. The V call is TRBV7-8, the J call TRBJ2-1; no reliable D call. CDR1 is SGHVS, CDR2 FQNEAQ, per germline. V lost 3 bases, J lost 7 bases, and 10 bases lay in between. The CDR3 consists of 13 residues.

The chain recombines TRBV6-6 with TRBJ2-3; 7 nucleotides match TRBD1. The trim removed 0 bases at V and 9 bases at J, leaving 3 bases unmatched. The length of the CDR3 is 13 residues. Germline V CDR1 and CDR2: MNHNY, SVGAGI (reference sequence). The CDR3, as DNA: TGTGCCAGCAGTTACTCCCCAGGGGGAACGCAGTATTTT. This codes for CASSYSPGGTQYF.

Here the CDR3 DNA reads TGTGCCAGCAGCTCTGGGACAGGGATCCACAATGAGCAGTTCTTC. Translated: CASSSGTGIHNEQFF. The chain joins TRBV13 to TRBJ2-1; 9 bases fit TRBD1. Trimming cost V 4 bases and J 5 bases; bases outside gene matches: 6. The length of the CDR3 is 15 residues. Germline V lookup: CDR1 PRHDT, CDR2 FYEKMQ (reference sequence).

The genes are TRBV7-9 and TRBJ2-2, with 8 bases that match TRBD2. Germline V gives CDR1 SEHNR, CDR2 FQNEAQ (reference sequence). This CDR3 has 15 residues. The J segment lost 7 bases and the V segment lost 2 bases, leaving 6 bases of the junction unmatched. CDR3 protein: CASSLFSGRGGELFF. As DNA, the CDR3 is TGTGCCAGCAGCTTATTCAGCGGGAGAGGCGGGGAGCTGTTTTTT. The entire variable domain, with the rest obtained from reference TRBV7-9 and TRBJ2-2, is as follows: DTGVSQNPRHKITKRGQNVTFRCDPISEHNRLYWYRQTLGQGPEFLTYFQNEAQLEKSRLLSDRFSAERPKGSFSTLEIQRTEQGDSAMYLCASSLFSGRGGELFFGEGSRLTVL.

The chain combines TRBV4-2 with TRBJ2-7, with D possibly matching TRBD2 (5 bases). The CDR3 is 15 residues long. The V and J ends lost 1 base and 3 bases respectively, with 13 bases between them. Germline loops: CDR1 LGHNA, CDR2 YNFKEQ. CDR3 amino acids: CASSQVPTGNYEQYF. The DNA of the CDR3 is TGTGCCAGCAGCCAAGTCCCCACGGGGAACTACGAGCAGTACTTC.

V is TRBV2 and J is TRBJ1-5; TRBD1 matches at 7 bases. Germline V lookup: CDR1 SNHLY, CDR2 FYNNEI. V shed 8 bases and J 1 base; nucleotides not matched to a gene: 8. The CDR3 is 15 residues long. The CDR3 nucleotides are TGTGCCAGCGGACTGCCGGGACAGAGCAATCAGCCCCAGCATTTT. Protein product: CASGLPGQSNQPQHF.

V is TRBV27 and J is TRBJ1-1; TRBD1 is a possible D gene (6 bases). From germline, CDR1 is MNHEY and CDR2 SMNVEV (reference sequence). The germline V and J ends were trimmed by 1 base and 8 bases, with 17 bases remaining between them. The CDR3 covers 15 residues. This chain's CDR3 is CASSLWGPPLAEAFF. CDR3 DNA sequence: TGTGCCAGCAGTTTATGGGGGCCGCCGCTTGCGGAAGCTTTCTTT.

This chain uses TRBV30 with TRBJ1-2; D not resolved. The germline V and J ends were trimmed by 2 bases and 7 bases, with 11 bases remaining between them. The CDR3 length is 12 residues. Germline V gene lookup returns CDR1 GTSNPN and CDR2 SVGIG (reference sequence). The CDR3 loop is CAWSHGTIGYTF. The CDR3 DNA follows: TGTGCCTGGAGTCACGGAACTATTGGCTACACCTTC.

The rearrangement links TRBV9 to TRBJ2-5; 8 bases fit TRBD1. Germline values: CDR1 SGDLS, CDR2 YYNGEE. The V and J ends lost 3 bases and 5 bases, in that order; junction bases with no gene match: 6. The CDR3 is 14 residues long. CDR3 sequence (DNA): TGTGCCAGCAGCGCGGGGACAGGACATGAGACCCAGTACTTC. Its translation is CASSAGTGHETQYF.

This chain connects TRBV19 to TRBJ2-7; TRBD2 matches at 10 bases. After removal of 5 bases from V and 4 bases from J, the junction contained 8 bases not matched to a gene. Looked up from germline, CDR1 is LNHDA and CDR2 is SQIVND (reference sequence). The CDR3 runs 15 residues. DNA of the CDR3: TGTGCCAGTAGTTCCTCGAGCGGGAGGGTGTACGAGCAGTACTTC. Residues: CASSSSSGRVYEQYF.

V and J are TRBV5-4 and TRBJ2-1, with 15 bases lining up with TRBD2. The CDR3 has 15 amino acids. CDR1 is SGHNT and CDR2 is YYREEE in the germline V gene (reference sequence). Germline trimming cut 4 bases from V and 7 bases from J; bases unmatched to any gene: 3. The CDR3 loop is CASSQGLAGGNEQFF. The CDR3 region has the DNA TGTGCCAGCAGCCAGGGACTAGCGGGAGGTAATGAGCAGTTCTTC. The complete variable domain, with remaining parts taken from reference TRBV5-4 and TRBJ2-1, reads ETGVTQSPTHLIKTRGQQVTLRCSSQSGHNTVSWYQQALGQGPQFIFQYYREEENGRGNFPPRFSGLQFPNYSSELNVNALELDDSALYLCASSQGLAGGNEQFFGPGTRLTVL.

The V and J genes are TRBV11-2 and TRBJ1-1; 7 nucleotides line up with TRBD1. V dropped 5 bases and J dropped 10; count of bases not matched to a gene: 7. Germline V CDR1 and CDR2: SGHAT, FQNNGV. The CDR3 is 12 residues long. CDR3 loop: CASSQGGRGAFF. The DNA of the CDR3 is TGTGCCAGCAGCCAGGGGGGCAGGGGAGCTTTCTTT.

The chain employs TRBV7-9 and TRBJ1-1; 7 nucleotides align to TRBD1. Germline CDR1 SEHNR, CDR2 FQNEAQ (reference sequence). V dropped 5 bases and J dropped 2; count of bases not matched to a gene: 17. The CDR3 has 18 amino acids. Written as DNA, the CDR3 is TGTGCCAGCAGCGAAGGGGGCGTAGGAAAAAGTCGAAACACTGAAGCTTTCTTT. Amino acids: CASSEGGVGKSRNTEAFF.

The V and J genes are TRBV11-3 and TRBJ2-7; D is perhaps TRBD1 (7 bases). The CDR3 covers 15 residues. CDR1 is SGHNT, CDR2 YENEEA, per germline. V was cut by 2 bases and J by 12 bases, with 23 bases left in between. This CDR3 reads CASSLWAGGPLSVYF. The CDR3 region has the DNA TGTGCCAGCAGCTTATGGGCAGGGGGGCCCTTAAGTGTGTACTTC.

The genes are TRBV27 and TRBJ1-5, with a tentative D call TRBD1 (5 bases). Trimming shortened V by 6 bases and J by 1 base, and 10 bases separated the two germline ends. Germline-derived CDR1 and CDR2 are MNHEY and SMNVEV (reference sequence). The CDR3 totals 14 residues. CDR3 nucleotides: TGTGCCAGCAGCCCAAGGGGAAGCAATCAGCCCCAGCATTTT. This encodes CASSPRGSNQPQHF.